The 2 T cell receptor beta chains reported below all come from one sample, sequenced in a study of blood T cell repertoires in COVID-19. Generated by immunoSEQ multiplex PCR, the TCRdb table keeps only in-frame clones and is missing some. The repertoire has hundreds of thousands of clones, around 91% of them found once; the top ten carry about 1%. Source material: PBMCs or T cells enriched from blood (not recorded which). These receptors all come from a man aged 18 to 29 who had recovered from COVID-19.

This clone has just one count. CDR3 DNA sequence: TGCGCCAGCAGCTCCGGACAGGGTAATTTCCTCGCTGGAAACACCATATATTTT. Its protein is CASSSGQGNFLAGNTIYF. This chain connects TRBV5-1 to TRBJ1-3; 8 positions agree with TRBD1. This CDR3 contains 18 residues. Germline V gives CDR1 SGHRS, CDR2 YFSETQ. J lost 2 bases, V lost 3 bases, and 13 bases had no gene match.

The chain carries TRBV3-1 (or the pseudogene TRBV3-2) and TRBJ1-2; possible D gene TRBD1, 5 bases. The CDR3 is 14 amino acids. The germline V and J ends were trimmed by 3 bases and 4 bases, with 12 bases remaining between them. Per the germline V gene, CDR1 is LGHDT and CDR2 is YNNKEL (reference sequence). The CDR3: CASSHAGGGYGYTF. Here the CDR3 DNA reads TGTGCCAGCAGCCATGCGGGCGGGGGCTATGGCTACACCTTC.